Presented here are 23 T cell receptor beta chains from one specimen sequenced in a study of shared clonotypes between healthy human individuals. Sequencing used immunoSEQ multiplex PCR; TCRdb keeps in-frame clones, though not all of them. The table has over 1.5 million clones, approximately 98% seen once; the top ten hold about 0.45%. Sequenced: naive CD4+ T cells sorted from blood. Described subset: CD45RA+ positively selected. The receptor source for this set is a young man in good health.

As concerns this clone: The germline gene is not matched at one end of the junction; a read error may be the cause. J is TRBJ2-5 and V is TRBV10-3; D is uncertain. This CDR3 has 12 amino acids. In germline, CDR1 is ENHRY, CDR2 SYGVKD. The CDR3 reads CAIGDGKETQYF. In nucleotides, the CDR3 is TGTGCCATCGGTGACGGAAAAGAGACCCAGTACTTC.

This rearrangement joins TRBV5-1 to TRBJ2-7, with 8 bases lining up with TRBD1. This CDR3 is built from 16 residues. V gave up 1 base and J gave up 9 bases; unmatched junction bases: 15. Looked up from germline, CDR1 is SGHRS and CDR2 is YFSETQ. CDR3 DNA sequence: TGCGCCAGCAGCTTGTTTGGGACAGGTTCCTCCCCGCTGCAGTACTTC. The encoded protein is CASSLFGTGSSPLQYF.

V is TRBV7-8 and J is TRBJ1-1, with D possibly matching TRBD1 (5 bases). Trimming took off 5 bases at V and 0 bases at J, with 22 bases between the two ends. CDR1 and CDR2 (germline): SGHVS, FQNEAQ. CDR3 length equals 18 residues. CDR3 residues: CASSALHRGLPLNTEAFF. The DNA of the CDR3 is TGTGCCAGCAGCGCGCTACACCGGGGCCTTCCCCTGAACACTGAAGCTTTCTTT. Full variable domain (remainder filled in from reference TRBV7-8 and TRBJ1-1): GAGVSQSPRYKVAKRGQDVALRCDPISGHVSLFWYQQALGQGPEFLTYFQNEAQLDKSGLPSDRFFAERPEGSVSTLKIQRTQQEDSAVYLCASSALHRGLPLNTEAFFGQGTRLTVV.

The rearrangement joins TRBV6-6 to TRBJ1-2, with D possibly being TRBD1 (5 bases). Germline-derived CDR1 and CDR2 are MNHNY and SVGAGI (reference sequence). Trimming pared 4 bases from V and 5 bases from J, leaving 20 bases between. The CDR3 sequence is 16 residues long. For the CDR3, the DNA is TGTGCCAGCAGTTTTAGGGGCACCGCAATAGATTATGGCTACACCTTC. Translation: CASSFRGTAIDYGYTF.

This clone appeared once. The V and J genes are TRBV6-6 and TRBJ2-1; TRBD1 aligns across 9 bases. This CDR3 has 15 residues. Germline V lookup: CDR1 MNHNY, CDR2 SVGAGI (reference sequence). J was trimmed by 3 bases and V by 5 bases; bases with no gene match: 5. The CDR3: CASSIRDRDYNEQFF. In nucleotides, the CDR3 is TGTGCCAGCAGTATCCGGGACAGGGACTACAATGAGCAGTTCTTC.

The chain has TRBV5-4 and TRBJ2-7; 13 bases agree with TRBD2. Germline V gene lookup returns CDR1 SGHNT and CDR2 YYREEE (reference sequence). The V and J ends lost 4 bases and 7 bases, in that order; junction bases with no gene match: 8. The CDR3 extends over 15 amino acids. In DNA form, the CDR3 reads TGTGCCAGCAGCGGAAGGACTAGCGGGAGTAGTGAGCAGTACTTC. The encoded protein is CASSGRTSGSSEQYF. Supplemented by reference TRBV5-4 and TRBJ2-7, the full variable domain reads ETGVTQSPTHLIKTRGQQVTLRCSSQSGHNTVSWYQQALGQGPQFIFQYYREEENGRGNFPPRFSGLQFPNYSSELNVNALELDDSALYLCASSGRTSGSSEQYFGPGTRLTVT.

This sequence joins TRBV6-1 and TRBJ1-2, with 8 bases identical to TRBD1. Germline V CDR1 and CDR2: MNHNS, SASEGT. The CDR3 is 13 amino acids. Trimming took 7 bases from V and 2 from J; bases not matched to a gene: 3. The DNA for the CDR3 is TGTGCCAGCACCGACAGGGGCAACTATGGCTACACCTTC. It yields the protein CASTDRGNYGYTF.

The chain carries TRBV28 and TRBJ2-2; a weak D match, TRBD2 (7 bases). The CDR3 spans 17 residues. V gave up 4 bases and J gave up 3 bases, with 18 bases separating them. Germline V CDR1 and CDR2: MDHEN, SYDVKM. CDR3 DNA sequence: TGTGCCAGCAGTTACTTGGGGGCTAGCGGATACACCGGGGAGCTGTTTTTT. The encoded protein is CASSYLGASGYTGELFF.

The chain is built from TRBV18 and TRBJ2-7; D uncertain. The CDR3 extends over 13 amino acids. Germline loops: CDR1 KGHSH, CDR2 LQKENI. The V and J ends lost 0 bases and 5 bases respectively, with 8 bases between them. The CDR3 reads CASSPPGYNEQYF. The DNA for the CDR3 is TGTGCCAGCTCACCACCAGGGTATAACGAGCAGTACTTC.

This clone was detected only once. This rearrangement joins TRBV5-1 to TRBJ2-1; TRBD2 matches 10 bases. The V and J ends lost 4 bases and 4 bases, in that order; junction bases with no gene match: 5. The CDR3 is made up of 15 amino acids. Per germline, CDR1 SGHRS and CDR2 YFSETQ. CDR3 region: CASSGGLAEYNEQFF. Here the CDR3 DNA reads TGCGCCAGCAGCGGAGGACTAGCGGAGTACAATGAGCAGTTCTTC.

This clone showed up just a few times. The chain links TRBV27 to TRBJ2-6, with D uncertain. The ends were cut back, 3 bases at V and 2 bases at J, with 2 bases in the middle. This CDR3 region has 13 residues. Germline loops: CDR1 MNHEY, CDR2 SMNVEV (reference sequence). This CDR3 is CASSFAGANVLTF. The CDR3 DNA reads as TGTGCCAGCAGTTTTGCTGGGGCCAACGTCCTGACTTTC.

Regarding this clone: The sample has other DNA sequences that encode this CDR3 too. The CDR3 sequence: CSVRTGLNTEAFF. The DNA of the CDR3 is TGCAGCGTGAGGACAGGATTGAACACTGAAGCTTTCTTT. The genes are TRBV29-1 and TRBJ1-1; 7 bases map to TRBD1. The trim removed 6 bases at V and 0 bases at J, leaving 4 bases unmatched. The CDR3 length is 13 residues. The V gene's germline CDR1 is SQVTM and CDR2 ANQGSEA.

J is TRBJ2-3 and V is TRBV5-5; D is uncertain. In germline, CDR1 is SGHKS, CDR2 YYEKEE (reference sequence). The CDR3 loop spans 14 amino acids. V dropped 1 base and J dropped 5 bases, with 11 bases sitting between them. This CDR3 is CASSLLQLLDTQYF. CDR3 nucleotides: TGTGCCAGCAGCTTGTTACAGCTTCTAGATACGCAGTATTTT.

The gene calls are TRBV13 and TRBJ2-1; 9 nucleotides align to TRBD1. The CDR3 runs 18 residues. Germline-derived CDR1 and CDR2 are PRHDT and FYEKMQ (reference sequence). The V gene end was trimmed by 0 bases and the J gene end by 3 bases; junction bases not matched to a gene: 9. The CDR3 DNA sequence: TGTGCCAGCAGCTTAGGACCTACCGGGACAGGGTTCTACAATGAGCAGTTCTTC. Amino acids: CASSLGPTGTGFYNEQFF.

This clone was picked up one time. V gene TRBV6-1 combines with J gene TRBJ2-7; either TRBD1 or TRBD2 may fit D (5 bases each). CDR1 is MNHNS, CDR2 SASEGT, per germline. V lost 5 bases and J lost 2, with 13 bases in between. The CDR3 is 14 amino acids. Written as DNA, the CDR3 is TGTGCCAGCAGTACCCGGGACGGCCCCTACGAGCAGTACTTC. This gives the protein CASSTRDGPYEQYF.

This chain connects TRBV18 to TRBJ2-3; the match to TRBD2 covers 9 bases. Trimming took 1 base from V and 5 from J; bases not matched to a gene: 7. This CDR3 spans 16 amino acids. Germline V gene sequence: CDR1 KGHSH, CDR2 LQKENI. The CDR3 DNA reads as TGTGCCAGCTCACCACTACCTAGCGGGATGTTAGATACGCAGTATTTT. Amino acids: CASSPLPSGMLDTQYF.

This rearrangement joins TRBV5-1 to TRBJ2-1, with no clear D. The CDR3 has 16 amino acids. Looked up from germline, CDR1 is SGHRS and CDR2 is YFSETQ. The V end was cut by 0 bases, the J end by 0 bases, with 10 bases between. The CDR3 DNA is TGCGCCAGCAGCTTGGTAGAAAGGAGCTCCTACAATGAGCAGTTCTTC. It translates to CASSLVERSSYNEQFF. Full variable domain (missing parts from reference TRBV5-1 and TRBJ2-1): KAGVTQTPRYLIKTRGQQVTLSCSPISGHRSVSWYQQTPGQGLQFLFEYFSETQRNKGNFPGRFSGRQFSNSRSEMNVSTLELGDSALYLCASSLVERSSYNEQFFGPGTRLTVL.

This chain connects TRBV28 to TRBJ1-1, with D possibly being TRBD1 (6 bases). CDR1 is MDHEN and CDR2 is SYDVKM in the germline V gene. V was cut by 6 bases and J by 7 bases, with 21 bases left in between. This CDR3 comprises 15 residues. CDR3 loop: CASRLALGGVFEAFF. Written as DNA, the CDR3 is TGTGCCAGCAGGTTAGCTTTAGGGGGAGTGTTTGAAGCTTTCTTT.

The V call is TRBV7-9, the J call TRBJ1-2, with D possibly being TRBD1 (6 bases). Germline V lookup: CDR1 SEHNR, CDR2 FQNEAQ (reference sequence). V lost 8 bases to trimming and J lost 3 bases, with 19 bases between them. This CDR3 has 15 amino acids. Here the CDR3 reads CASRVRGGVDYGYTF. Written as DNA, the CDR3 is TGTGCCAGCCGAGTTCGTGGGGGCGTCGACTATGGCTACACCTTC. The full variable domain, in which reference TRBV7-9 and TRBJ1-2 provide the parts outside the CDR3, is DTGVSQNPRHKITKRGQNVTFRCDPISEHNRLYWYRQTLGQGPEFLTYFQNEAQLEKSRLLSDRFSAERPKGSFSTLEIQRTEQGDSAMYLCASRVRGGVDYGYTFGSGTRLTVV.

This chain connects TRBV29-1 to TRBJ2-5; D is possibly TRBD1 (5 bases). V was clipped by 4 bases and J by 9 bases, with 18 bases between them. The CDR3 loop spans 13 amino acids. Germline V gene sequence: CDR1 SQVTM, CDR2 ANQGSEA. The CDR3 DNA reads as TGCAGCGTTGTGGCCCAGGGTAAGGTGGCCCAGTACTTC. Its translation is CSVVAQGKVAQYF.

This chain joins TRBV28 and TRBJ2-7, with D unclear. The germline V and J ends were trimmed by 6 bases and 2 bases, with 11 bases remaining between them. From germline, CDR1 is MDHEN and CDR2 SYDVKM. This CDR3 has 13 amino acids. The CDR3 is CASSPSSPYEQYF. The CDR3 DNA sequence: TGTGCCAGCAGCCCCTCGAGCCCCTACGAGCAGTACTTC.

The V gene is TRBV5-5, the J gene TRBJ2-3, with D perhaps being TRBD1 or TRBD2 (5 bases each). Germline assignment: CDR1 SGHKS and CDR2 YYEKEE (reference sequence). With 7 bases removed from V and 0 bases from J, the gap between germline ends came to 12 bases. The CDR3 spans 14 residues. The CDR3 loop reads CASFRGASTDTQYF. CDR3 nucleotides: TGTGCCAGCTTTCGGGGCGCTAGCACAGATACGCAGTATTTT.

V and J are TRBV6-1 and TRBJ2-7, with TRBD1 matching 9 bases. Germline loops: CDR1 MNHNS, CDR2 SASEGT. The CDR3 spans 13 residues. Trimming cost V 9 bases and J 3 bases; bases outside gene matches: 6. CDR3 region: CASSTGGFYEQYF. The CDR3 bases are TGTGCCAGTTCGACAGGGGGATTCTACGAGCAGTACTTC.